Shown below are 24 T cell receptor beta chains from a single sample sequenced in a study of high-grade serous ovarian cancer treatment subgroups. Tumor tissue was taken before any definitive surgery or chemotherapy was given. Only in-frame clones appear in the TCRdb table, and some are missing; sequencing was by immunoSEQ multiplex PCR. Among some 10,000 clones listed, about two thirds were seen once. Input material: tumor tissue. These receptors came from a human donor with high-grade serous ovarian cancer.

The chain recombines TRBV7-9 with TRBJ2-3; 9 bases match TRBD1. The V gene's germline CDR1 is SEHNR and CDR2 FQNEAQ (reference sequence). V was clipped by 1 base and J by 5 bases; unmatched bases: 7. This CDR3 comprises 16 residues. The CDR3 DNA sequence: TGTGCCAGCAGCTTAGGGACAGGGGTTGTTGTAGATACGCAGTATTTT. It encodes CASSLGTGVVVDTQYF.

The chain employs TRBV12-2 and TRBJ1-5; the table's D gene call, TRBD1, was not cross checked with the DNA. TRBV12-2 is reported as a pseudogene. This CDR3 is 17 amino acids long. The CDR3 coding sequence is TGTGCAAGTCGCTACGTACAGGGGGTTCACCCTTATCAGCCCCAGCATTTT. Its protein product is CASRYVQGVHPYQPQHF.

V gene TRBV4-1 combines with J gene TRBJ2-3; possible D gene TRBD2, 6 bases. The CDR3 covers 15 residues. The V end was cut by 1 base, the J end by 6 bases, with 14 bases between. Per the germline V gene, CDR1 is MGHRA and CDR2 is YSYEKL. CDR3 region: CASSQGSAGFDTQYF. The CDR3, as DNA: TGCGCCAGCAGCCAAGGTTCTGCGGGGTTCGATACGCAGTATTTT.

The V and J genes are TRBV4-1 and TRBJ1-5; no firm D call. The V end was cut by 3 bases, the J end by 0 bases, with 15 bases between. The CDR3 sequence is 17 residues long. Germline V gives CDR1 MGHRA, CDR2 YSYEKL. In DNA, the CDR3 is TGCGCCAGCAGCCAGATATTGAACCCCTATAGCAATCAGCCCCAGCATTTT. It encodes CASSQILNPYSNQPQHF.

This clone was counted only a few times. The chain couples TRBV4-1 to TRBJ2-3; 8 bases are shared with TRBD2. The V segment lost 1 base and the J segment 1 base; nucleotides outside the gene matches: 7. This CDR3 has 17 amino acids. Germline V gives CDR1 MGHRA, CDR2 YSYEKL. CDR3 DNA sequence: TGCGCCAGCAGCCAAGGAGGGGCGGGAGGCGGCACAGATACGCAGTATTTT. Residues: CASSQGGAGGGTDTQYF.

The sample holds a few counts of this clone. The V call is TRBV11-2, the J call TRBJ2-7; D not resolved. Germline lookup yields CDR1 SGHAT and CDR2 FQNNGV. The CDR3 consists of 13 residues. V lost 1 base and J 1 base, leaving 5 bases between the germline ends. The CDR3 DNA is TGTGCCAGCAGCTTAGGTGGATCCTACGAGCAGTACTTC. It encodes CASSLGGSYEQYF.

This chain joins TRBV11-2 and TRBJ2-5; possible D gene TRBD1, 6 bases. The DNA end favors TRBJ2-7, so the J call may be wrong. This CDR3 comprises 15 residues. Per the germline V gene, CDR1 is SGHAT and CDR2 is FQNNGV. CDR3 sequence reads: CASSFLQGPSYEQYF. The CDR3 DNA is TGTGCCAGCAGCTTTTTACAGGGTCCAAGCTACGAGCAGTACTTC.

The chain employs TRBV5-4 and TRBJ2-5; TRBD1 agrees at 8 bases. Germline assignment: CDR1 SGHNT and CDR2 YYREEE (reference sequence). V was clipped by 2 bases and J by 5 bases; unmatched bases: 8. CDR3 size: 15 residues. CDR3 loop: CASSFFDRGRETQYF. DNA for the CDR3: TGTGCCAGCAGCTTCTTCGACAGGGGTAGGGAGACCCAGTACTTC.

The chain combines TRBV6-6 with TRBJ2-5; possibly TRBD1 for D (6 bases). Germline-derived CDR1 and CDR2 are MNHNY and SVGAGI (reference sequence). The CDR3 covers 15 residues. V was shortened by 5 bases and J by 2 bases, with 15 bases between the two germline ends. Here the CDR3 reads CASSIPGHKQETQYF. The DNA of the CDR3 is TGTGCCAGCAGTATACCGGGACACAAACAAGAGACCCAGTACTTC.

This clone was counted once. The chain uses TRBV28 and TRBJ2-3; D is perhaps TRBD1 (6 bases). V gave up 1 base and J gave up 2 bases, with 13 bases separating them. This CDR3 has 16 residues. From germline, CDR1 is MDHEN and CDR2 SYDVKM. CDR3 amino acids: CASSLSGERVTDTQYF. The CDR3 nucleotides read TGTGCCAGCAGTTTATCAGGGGAACGCGTCACAGATACGCAGTATTTT. Together with reference TRBV28 and TRBJ2-3, the CDR3 gives the full variable domain: DVKVTQSSRYLVKRTGEKVFLECVQDMDHENMFWYRQDPGLGLRLIYFSYDVKMKEKGDIPEGYSVSREKKERFSLILESASTNQTSMYLCASSLSGERVTDTQYFGPGTRLTVL.

The CDR3 DNA reads as TGTGCCAGCAGTCAACTCATTAGCGTTTACGAGCAGTACTTC. Encoded protein: CASSQLISVYEQYF. V is TRBV27 and J is TRBJ2-7; a possible D gene is TRBD2 (5 bases). Germline-derived CDR1 and CDR2 are MNHEY and SMNVEV (reference sequence). The CDR3 consists of 14 residues. V was trimmed by 5 bases and J by 4 bases, leaving 15 bases between them.

This clone was picked up a small number of times. The gene calls are TRBV5-5 and TRBJ1-5; weak D call: TRBD1 (6 bases). Trimming pared 7 bases from V and 11 bases from J, leaving 25 bases between. The CDR3 sequence is 15 residues long. CDR1 and CDR2 (germline): SGHKS, YYEKEE (reference sequence). The CDR3 DNA is TGTGCCAGCTCCCGACAAGAGGGGGGAAGAGGGTCCCAGCATTTT. Translated, it gives CASSRQEGGRGSQHF.

V is TRBV6-1 and J is TRBJ2-1; possible D gene TRBD2, 5 bases. The CDR3 spans 14 residues. V was pared by 2 bases and J by 10 bases, with 15 bases between. CDR1 is MNHNS and CDR2 is SASEGT in the germline V gene. The DNA of the CDR3 is TGTGCCAGCAGTGAAAGAGGGCCCCGTGGGGAGCAGTTCTTC. Translated, it gives CASSERGPRGEQFF.

The CDR3 loop reads CASSRGGLETQYF. CDR3 DNA: TGTGCCAGCAGCCGAGGGGGCCTGGAGACCCAGTACTTC. This chain joins TRBV7-3 and TRBJ2-5; TRBD1 matches 7 bases. V trimming: 5 bases; J trimming: 5 bases; junction bases outside the gene matches: 5. The CDR3 is made up of 13 amino acids. In germline, CDR1 is SGHTA, CDR2 FQGTGA.

The chain is built from TRBV15 and TRBJ2-5, with a weak D call TRBD2 (5 bases). The J call may not be correct, given that the DNA end is closer to TRBJ2-7. This CDR3 is 15 amino acids long. Germline V CDR1 and CDR2: LNHNV, YYDKDF (reference sequence). The CDR3 here is CATSRDKGSGYEQYF. The CDR3 DNA reads TGTGCCACCAGCAGAGATAAGGGAAGCGGCTACGAGCAGTACTTC.

The chain links TRBV6-6 to TRBJ1-4, with 7 bases identical to TRBD1. From germline, CDR1 is MNHNY and CDR2 SVGAGI (reference sequence). The trim removed 6 bases at V and 7 bases at J, leaving 11 bases unmatched. The CDR3 length is 15 residues. DNA for the CDR3: TGTGCCAGCAGACTCAACAGGGGAGGAAGTGAAAAACTGTTTTTT. This encodes CASRLNRGGSEKLFF.

This clone was detected only a few times. The V and J genes are TRBV9 and TRBJ2-2, with D perhaps given as TRBD1 or TRBD2 (5 bases each). The V end was cut by 0 bases, the J end by 8 bases, with 8 bases between. This CDR3 spans 13 amino acids. Germline-derived CDR1 and CDR2 are SGDLS and YYNGEE. The CDR3 DNA reads as TGTGCCAGCAGCGTAGATGGGGGAGGGGAGCTGTTTTTT. Translating gives CASSVDGGGELFF.

The chain uses TRBV7-9 and TRBJ2-5; 7 nucleotides match TRBD1. This CDR3 is built from 14 residues. Looked up from germline, CDR1 is SEHNR and CDR2 is FQNEAQ (reference sequence). With V trimmed by 5 bases and J by 2 bases, 5 bases remained unmatched. The CDR3 reads CASSNPGQQETQYF. CDR3 DNA sequence: TGTGCCAGCAGCAACCCGGGACAGCAAGAGACCCAGTACTTC.

The chain carries TRBV10-1 and TRBJ2-5; D may match TRBD1 or TRBD2 (5 bases each). From germline, CDR1 is WNHNN and CDR2 SYGVQD (reference sequence). Trimming removed 0 bases from V and 4 bases from J, with 9 bases in between. The CDR3 is 14 residues long. CDR3 residues: CASSESPGRETQYF. Here the CDR3 DNA reads TGCGCCAGCAGTGAGTCGCCAGGGAGAGAGACCCAGTACTTC.

The V and J genes are TRBV7-8 and TRBJ2-1, with TRBD2 matching over 8 bases. The V and J ends lost 4 bases and 5 bases, in that order; junction bases with no gene match: 4. This CDR3 spans 14 amino acids. CDR1 and CDR2 (germline): SGHVS, FQNEAQ. The CDR3 loop reads CASSSGGPNNEQFF. The CDR3 DNA is TGTGCCAGCAGCTCGGGAGGGCCTAACAATGAGCAGTTCTTC.

This chain uses TRBV28 with TRBJ2-4; 8 bases fit TRBD1. Per germline, CDR1 MDHEN and CDR2 SYDVKM. CDR3 length: 19 amino acids. Trimming cost V 8 bases and J 0 bases; bases outside gene matches: 18. The CDR3 DNA follows: TGTGCCAGCTCCCGTGGGGGACAGGTGAAATTCCTAGCCAAAAACATTCAGTACTTC. It codes for CASSRGGQVKFLAKNIQYF.

This clone was counted a few times. This rearrangement joins TRBV18 to TRBJ1-5, with 9 bases identical to TRBD1. The J segment lost 5 bases and the V segment lost 2 bases, leaving 1 base of the junction unmatched. CDR3 size: 14 residues. The germline gives CDR1 KGHSH, CDR2 LQKENI. The CDR3 DNA reads as TGTGCCAGCTCACCAAGGACAGGGGATCAGCCCCAGCATTTT. This gives the protein CASSPRTGDQPQHF.

This clone has only a few counts. The chain joins TRBV10-3 to TRBJ2-2, with 8 bases lining up with TRBD2. The length of the CDR3 is 15 residues. The J segment lost 2 bases and the V segment lost 6 bases, leaving 5 bases of the junction unmatched. Germline V gene data show CDR1 as ENHRY and CDR2 as SYGVKD. CDR3 DNA sequence: TGTGCCATCAGCGAGACTAGCGCCAACACCGGGGAGCTGTTTTTT. It specifies CAISETSANTGELFF.

This chain joins TRBV10-1 and TRBJ2-2; D remains unclear. The CDR3 is 13 residues long. Germline loops: CDR1 WNHNN, CDR2 SYGVQD (reference sequence). V was shortened by 2 bases and J by 4 bases, with 5 bases between the two germline ends. CDR3 protein: CASSEDFTGELFF. CDR3 nucleotides: TGCGCCAGCAGTGAGGACTTCACCGGGGAGCTGTTTTTT.